This T cell receptor (beta chain) originates from a study of T cells after yellow fever vaccination. Study results and limitations: FACS-sorted repertoires might harbor abundant contaminating clonotypes from the bulk population. Though it reached lower strength, the secondary response hit its peak faster, day 5 versus 15.

In this sample, this clonotype turned up a few times. Its antigen remains unknown. The CDR3 totals 14 residues. The germline CDR1 and CDR2 sequences are LGHDT and YNNKEL (reference sequence). V lost 5 bases to trimming and J lost 4 bases, with 14 bases between them. TCRdb redid the calling of the 5' RACE reads with MiXCR, one entry per CDR3 protein. The table shows some 670,000 distinct CDR3 sequences, with about 12% occurring only once. This chain connects TRBV3-1 to TRBJ2-5; no definite D call. The sequences come from PBMCs, collected on the day of the yellow fever booster vaccination. The receptor was isolated from a man aged 25-45 years who received the YFV17D yellow fever vaccine. The CDR3 bases are TGTGCCAGCAGCGCCGGGCCAACCACAGAGACCCAGTACTTC. Its translation: CASSAGPTTETQYF.